The 24 T cell receptor beta chains listed next were all sequenced from one sample in a study of blood T cell repertoires in COVID-19. The data were produced by immunoSEQ multiplex PCR, yet TCRdb's version contains in-frame clones alone and is incomplete. The repertoire holds a few hundred thousand clones, with about 86% as singletons. Sequences were obtained from PBMCs or T cells enriched from blood (not recorded which). The receptors shown here come from a man in his thirties or forties with acute COVID-19.

This clone was observed a handful of times. As DNA, the CDR3 is TGTGCCAGCAGTGAGACAGATGCCTCCTACAATGAGCAGTTCTTC. It encodes CASSETDASYNEQFF. The rearrangement joins TRBV6-1 to TRBJ2-1; TRBD1 might be the D (5 bases). V lost 3 bases and J 0 bases, leaving 9 bases between the germline ends. In germline, CDR1 is MNHNS, CDR2 SASEGT. The CDR3 contains 15 residues.

This rearrangement joins TRBV2 to TRBJ2-5; TRBD2 agrees at 9 bases. Germline lookup yields CDR1 SNHLY and CDR2 FYNNEI. CDR3 length: 17 amino acids. The J segment lost 4 bases and the V segment lost 7 bases, leaving 16 bases of the junction unmatched. CDR3 nucleotide sequence: TGTGCCAGCATCGTGGGGGAGACTAGCGGCGTCCGAGAGACCCAGTACTTC. It specifies CASIVGETSGVRETQYF.

The chain carries TRBV4-1 and TRBJ2-5; no clear D gene. The germline V and J ends were trimmed by 0 bases and 5 bases, with 16 bases remaining between them. The V gene's germline CDR1 is MGHRA and CDR2 YSYEKL. The CDR3 has 16 amino acids. The DNA for the CDR3 is TGCGCCAGCAGCCAAGATCCGGTCCCCCAACTGGAGACCCAGTACTTC. As protein: CASSQDPVPQLETQYF.

The chain is built from TRBV5-5 and TRBJ1-6, with D uncertain. The CDR3 covers 14 residues. V lost 2 bases, J lost 6 bases, and 9 bases lay in between. The germline V gene has CDR1 SGHKS and CDR2 YYEKEE (reference sequence). DNA of the CDR3: TGTGCCAGCAGCTTACGGTTGCTTAATTCACCCCTCCACTTT. Translated: CASSLRLLNSPLHF. The variable domain in full, completed from reference TRBV5-5 and TRBJ1-6, reads DAGVTQSPTHLIKTRGQQVTLRCSPISGHKSVSWYQQVLGQGPQFIFQYYEKEERGRGNFPDRFSARQFPNYSSELNVNALLLGDSALYLCASSLRLLNSPLHFGNGTRLTVT.

The rearrangement uses TRBV7-2 and TRBJ1-2; D is perhaps TRBD1 (5 bases). This CDR3 spans 15 amino acids. CDR1 and CDR2 (germline): SGHTA, FQGNSA. Between the trimmed V and J ends, which lost 2 bases and 7 bases, there was a span of 17 bases. For the CDR3, the DNA is TGTGCCAGCAGCTTACTACGGGACTACGGGGGTGGCTACACCTTC. It translates to CASSLLRDYGGGYTF.

The sample holds one count of this clone. V is TRBV9 and J is TRBJ1-2, with D possibly being TRBD1 (6 bases). The CDR3 sequence is 17 residues long. Per germline, CDR1 SGDLS and CDR2 YYNGEE. Trimming removed 4 bases at V and 8 bases at J, with 27 bases between. The CDR3 region is CASSPRLVDRFLGGYTF. The CDR3 DNA sequence: TGTGCCAGCAGCCCCCGCCTCGTTGACAGGTTCCTAGGGGGCTACACCTTC.

The rearrangement links TRBV24-1 to TRBJ2-3, with D perhaps matching TRBD2 (5 bases). The CDR3 consists of 14 residues. V dropped 5 bases and J dropped 5 bases, with 13 bases sitting between them. Germline V lookup: CDR1 KGHDR, CDR2 SFDVKD. CDR3 coding DNA: TGTGCCACCAGTGGACGGGGAAGAGGAGATACGCAGTATTTT. It codes for CATSGRGRGDTQYF.

The rearrangement joins TRBV5-1 to TRBJ2-7; 10 nucleotides line up with TRBD1. The trim removed 4 bases at V and 2 bases at J, leaving 3 bases unmatched. This CDR3 is 14 amino acids long. Germline-derived CDR1 and CDR2 are SGHRS and YFSETQ. The chain's CDR3 is CASSIGTGAYEQYV. The DNA for the CDR3 is TGCGCCAGCAGCATCGGGACAGGGGCCTACGAGCAGTACGTC.

The chain has TRBV6-5 and TRBJ1-2; maybe TRBD1 (5 bases). V lost 6 bases and J lost 8, with 16 bases in between. Germline CDR1 and CDR2: MNHEY and SVGAGI. The CDR3 totals 13 residues. This chain's CDR3 is CASSPLGGSGYTF. CDR3 nucleotide sequence: TGTGCCAGCAGCCCCTTGGGGGGGAGCGGCTACACCTTC.

This sequence joins TRBV6-1 and TRBJ2-4, with 13 positions matching TRBD2. Germline CDR1 and CDR2: MNHNS and SASEGT. This CDR3 comprises 22 residues. The trim removed 0 bases at V and 6 bases at J, leaving 20 bases unmatched. In DNA, the CDR3 is TGTGCCAGCAGTGAAGCGCGGGGCAGGCAAGCAGGACTAGCGGGAGAACGAAACATTCAGTACTTC. Encoded protein: CASSEARGRQAGLAGERNIQYF.

The genes are TRBV28 and TRBJ2-2; 8 nucleotides align to TRBD2. Germline trimming cut 10 bases from V and 8 bases from J; bases unmatched to any gene: 9. This CDR3 has 13 amino acids. The germline V gene has CDR1 MDHEN and CDR2 SYDVKM. The CDR3 loop is CATRTSRSGELFF. In nucleotides, the CDR3 is TGTGCCACCCGGACTAGCAGATCGGGGGAGCTGTTTTTT.

This clone was picked up one time. The chain links TRBV7-2 to TRBJ2-2, with D possibly matching TRBD1 (6 bases). Trimming stripped 3 bases from V and 6 bases from J, with 11 bases between. This CDR3 spans 14 amino acids. Per germline, CDR1 SGHTA and CDR2 FQGNSA. CDR3 sequence (DNA): TGTGCCAGCAGCTTGGACAGTGGGGCCGGGGAGCTGTTTTTT. Encoded protein: CASSLDSGAGELFF.

The J gene is TRBJ1-4, the V gene TRBV7-9; no clear D. Trimming stripped 1 base from V and 3 bases from J, with 12 bases between. CDR1 SEHNR and CDR2 FQNEAQ come from the germline V gene (reference sequence). This CDR3 region has 16 residues. CDR3: CASSLVSSTANEKLFF. Written as DNA, the CDR3 is TGTGCCAGCAGCTTAGTGTCGAGTACGGCTAATGAAAAACTGTTTTTT.

The CDR3 DNA reads TGTGCCAGCAGTTCGACAGCGAACTCCCCTCAGCCCCAGCATTTT. The encoded protein is CASSSTANSPQPQHF. The chain has TRBV28 and TRBJ1-5, with a tentative D call TRBD1 (5 bases). V was clipped by 4 bases and J by 6 bases, with 16 bases between them. The germline CDR1 and CDR2 sequences are MDHEN and SYDVKM. The CDR3 is made up of 15 amino acids.

On this clone: The same CDR3 also results from other DNA sequences found in this sample. V and J are TRBV18 and TRBJ2-5, with D perhaps TRBD1 (5 bases). Germline-derived CDR1 and CDR2 are KGHSH and LQKENI. The CDR3 extends over 13 amino acids. V lost 6 bases and J lost 2, with 10 bases in between. CDR3 region: CASSQGLQETQYF. The CDR3 DNA follows: TGTGCCAGCTCGCAGGGATTGCAAGAGACCCAGTACTTC.

Ten or more counts support this clone. V gene TRBV4-2 combines with J gene TRBJ2-5, with 13 nucleotides matching TRBD2. This CDR3 comprises 16 residues. CDR1 is LGHNA, CDR2 YNFKEQ, per germline. The trim removed 4 bases at V and 5 bases at J, leaving 7 bases unmatched. CDR3 loop: CASSPGTSGTAETQYF. CDR3 DNA: TGTGCCAGCAGCCCAGGGACTAGCGGGACCGCGGAGACCCAGTACTTC.

The J gene is TRBJ2-7, the V gene TRBV18; 7 nucleotides match TRBD2. Germline CDR1 and CDR2: KGHSH and LQKENI. This CDR3 region has 18 residues. The junction had 14 bases not matched to a gene; V was cut back by 1 base and J by 2 bases. The CDR3 DNA follows: TGTGCCAGCTCACCACACGCCTCGTGGCTAGCGGCAACCTACGAGCAGTACGTC. Translated: CASSPHASWLAATYEQYV.

V and J are TRBV7-6 and TRBJ2-3; 10 nucleotides line up with TRBD1. Germline CDR1 SGHVS, CDR2 FNYEAQ. The J segment lost 5 bases and the V segment lost 0 bases, leaving 5 bases of the junction unmatched. The CDR3 is 16 amino acids. The CDR3 here is CASSLATGGMVDTQYF. DNA of the CDR3: TGTGCCAGCAGCTTAGCGACAGGGGGCATGGTAGATACGCAGTATTTT.

The V and J genes are TRBV5-5 and TRBJ2-2; 11 positions agree with TRBD1. The germline V gene encodes CDR1 SGHKS and CDR2 YYEKEE (reference sequence). CDR3 length: 16 amino acids. V trimming: 1 base; J trimming: 3 bases; junction bases outside the gene matches: 2. CDR3 DNA: TGTGCCAGCAGCTTGCGGGACAGGGGGGACACCGGGGAGCTGTTTTTT. Amino acid sequence: CASSLRDRGDTGELFF.

The V call is TRBV5-1, the J call TRBJ2-3; 10 bases are shared with TRBD2. This CDR3 is 17 amino acids long. The germline CDR1 and CDR2 sequences are SGHRS and YFSETQ. V dropped 0 bases and J dropped 4; count of bases not matched to a gene: 8. Written as DNA, the CDR3 is TGCGCCAGCAGCTTGGCCCCGGGACTAGCGTCTGCAGATACGCAGTATTTT. Translated, it gives CASSLAPGLASADTQYF.

This rearrangement joins TRBV6-4 to TRBJ2-1, with 10 bases fitting TRBD2. Germline V lookup: CDR1 MRHNA, CDR2 SNTAGT. The trim removed 0 bases at V and 3 bases at J, leaving 2 bases unmatched. CDR3 length: 16 amino acids. CDR3 amino acids: CASSDSLAGGYNEQFF. The CDR3 nucleotides read TGTGCCAGCAGTGACTCCTTAGCGGGAGGCTACAATGAGCAGTTCTTC.

The chain couples TRBV29-1 to TRBJ2-5; the D is unclear. The CDR3 length is 11 residues. Trimming removed 4 bases at V and 4 bases at J, with 7 bases between. Germline V CDR1 and CDR2: SQVTM, ANQGSEA. In DNA, the CDR3 is TGCAGCGTTGCGTTGGCAGAGACCCAGTACTTC. Protein: CSVALAETQYF.

The V call is TRBV2, the J call TRBJ1-1; no clear D gene. Germline CDR1 and CDR2: SNHLY and FYNNEI. The CDR3 runs 14 residues. Trimming pared 10 bases from V and 0 bases from J, leaving 15 bases between. The CDR3 nucleotides are TGTGCCAACACTGAACAGTTCATGAACACTGAAGCTTTCTTT. It yields the protein CANTEQFMNTEAFF.

The chain is built from TRBV5-4 and TRBJ2-3; 8 bases are shared with TRBD2. Trimming removed 4 bases from V and 5 bases from J; junction bases left unmatched: 9. The CDR3 covers 15 residues. CDR1 and CDR2 (germline): SGHNT, YYREEE (reference sequence). CDR3 nucleotide sequence: TGTGCCAGCAGCCGTAGCGGGATAGGGAGAGATACGCAGTATTTT. The encoded protein is CASSRSGIGRDTQYF.